The 20 T cell receptor beta chains below were found in one sample sequenced in a study of OX40 agonist ivuxolimab in advanced cancers. Sequencing was performed with immunoSEQ multiplex PCR; in TCRdb, only in-frame clones are kept and a portion is missing. The profile covers about 37,000 clones, with about 85% appearing a single time and 2.4% taken by the ten largest. Specimen: CD4+ or CD8+ T cells sorted from blood, collected in a trial of the OX40 agonist ivuxolimab. These receptors originate from an adult with an advanced solid tumor such as melanoma, head and neck, liver or kidney cancer.

The chain recombines TRBV19 with TRBJ2-2, with 8 bases matching TRBD2. V lost 3 bases, J lost 5 bases, and 8 bases stayed unmatched. This CDR3 has 16 amino acids. Germline assignment: CDR1 LNHDA and CDR2 SQIVND (reference sequence). This chain's CDR3 is CASSMGASGLTGELFF. CDR3 nucleotide sequence: TGTGCCAGTAGTATGGGGGCTAGCGGGTTAACCGGGGAGCTGTTTTTT.

J is TRBJ1-5 and V is TRBV5-1; D unresolved. Trimming removed 0 bases at V and 1 base at J, with 2 bases between. The CDR3 covers 13 residues. In germline, CDR1 is SGHRS, CDR2 YFSETQ. CDR3 residues: CASSLGSNQPQHF. CDR3 bases: TGCGCCAGCAGCTTGGGGAGCAATCAGCCCCAGCATTTT. Combining the CDR3 with reference TRBV5-1 and TRBJ1-5 gives the whole variable domain KAGVTQTPRYLIKTRGQQVTLSCSPISGHRSVSWYQQTPGQGLQFLFEYFSETQRNKGNFPGRFSGRQFSNSRSEMNVSTLELGDSALYLCASSLGSNQPQHFGDGTRLSIL.

The chain is built from TRBV5-4 and TRBJ2-5; 10 bases agree with TRBD2. Germline-derived CDR1 and CDR2 are SGHNT and YYREEE (reference sequence). The CDR3 runs 16 residues. The V gene end was trimmed by 4 bases and the J gene end by 5 bases; junction bases not matched to a gene: 11. The CDR3 nucleotides are TGTGCCAGCAGCCGGGGTGGGCTAGCGGGGGTGGAGACCCAGTACTTC. This sequence encodes CASSRGGLAGVETQYF.

CDR3 in amino acids: CAWSVRGRETQYF. The CDR3 DNA sequence: TGTGCCTGGAGTGTGAGGGGGCGGGAGACCCAGTACTTC. The V call is TRBV30, the J call TRBJ2-5; TRBD1 agrees at 7 bases. The V gene's germline CDR1 is GTSNPN and CDR2 SVGIG (reference sequence). J was trimmed by 5 bases and V by 0 bases; bases with no gene match: 3. The CDR3 contains 13 residues.

This rearrangement joins TRBV7-8 to TRBJ2-2, with TRBD1 identical over 8 bases. CDR3 length equals 16 residues. The J segment lost 4 bases and the V segment lost 2 bases, leaving 6 bases of the junction unmatched. Germline assignment: CDR1 SGHVS and CDR2 FQNEAQ. CDR3 region: CASSLITGGGTGELFF. The CDR3 coding sequence is TGTGCCAGCAGCTTAATAACAGGGGGAGGCACCGGGGAGCTGTTTTTT.

As to this clone: A read error may produce the germline difference seen at one junction end. The rearrangement uses TRBV7-7 and TRBJ2-2, with D possibly being TRBD2 (5 bases). This CDR3 spans 14 amino acids. Germline values: CDR1 SSHAT, CDR2 FNYEAQ (reference sequence). The DNA for the CDR3 is TGTGCTAGCAGCTCCCTTGAGGGAACCGGGGAGCTGTTTTTT. Protein: CASSSLEGTGELFF.

The genes are TRBV5-5 and TRBJ1-6; TRBD1 agrees at 7 bases. Trimming at V came to 3 bases and at J to 13 bases, leaving 10 bases not matched to a gene. The germline V gene encodes CDR1 SGHKS and CDR2 YYEKEE (reference sequence). The CDR3 covers 14 residues. CDR3 in DNA: TGTGCCAGCAGCTCCGACGGGACAGCTGGTCCCCTCCACTTT. Protein product: CASSSDGTAGPLHF.

This chain links TRBV27 with TRBJ1-1; D gene unclear. The CDR3 sequence is 13 residues long. Per the germline V gene, CDR1 is MNHEY and CDR2 is SMNVEV (reference sequence). The germline V and J ends were trimmed by 6 bases and 4 bases, with 12 bases remaining between them. In DNA, the CDR3 is TGTGCCAGCAGCGTACCGCCGGGCACTGAAGCTTTCTTT. It is translated as CASSVPPGTEAFF.

The chain combines TRBV2 with TRBJ2-2, with D perhaps TRBD1 (6 bases). Trimming removed 3 bases at V and 6 bases at J, with 11 bases between. Germline CDR1 and CDR2: SNHLY and FYNNEI. The CDR3 spans 14 residues. CDR3 coding DNA: TGTGCCAGCAGTGATACAGGGTCGGCCGGGGAGCTGTTTTTT. Its protein product is CASSDTGSAGELFF.

V is TRBV6-1 and J is TRBJ1-2; weak D call: TRBD1 (5 bases). The CDR3 loop spans 14 amino acids. CDR1 is MNHNS and CDR2 is SASEGT in the germline V gene. V gave up 0 bases and J gave up 5 bases, with 10 bases separating them. CDR3 in DNA: TGTGCCAGCAGTGAAGCGTGGGGGTGGTATGGCTACACCTTC. Translating it yields CASSEAWGWYGYTF.

The chain couples TRBV19 to TRBJ1-1, with D uncertain. Germline assignment: CDR1 LNHDA and CDR2 SQIVND (reference sequence). V gave up 2 bases and J gave up 1 base, with 8 bases separating them. The CDR3 totals 14 residues. The CDR3 DNA sequence: TGTGCCAGTAGTATATACTCCCCGAACACTGAAGCTTTCTTT. This sequence encodes CASSIYSPNTEAFF. Variable domain in full (rest from reference TRBV19 and TRBJ1-1): DGGITQSPKYLFRKEGQNVTLSCEQNLNHDAMYWYRQDPGQGLRLIYYSQIVNDFQKGDIAEGYSVSREKKESFPLTVTSAQKNPTAFYLCASSIYSPNTEAFFGQGTRLTVV.

The rearrangement uses TRBV6-5 and TRBJ2-7; D is perhaps TRBD1 (6 bases). Germline-derived CDR1 and CDR2 are MNHEY and SVGAGI. Trimming stripped 0 bases from V and 2 bases from J, with 14 bases between. This CDR3 is 16 amino acids long. The CDR3 DNA reads as TGTGCCAGCAGTTACTCATCGGGACATCCTACCTACGAGCAGTACTTC. This gives the protein CASSYSSGHPTYEQYF.

V and J are TRBV28 and TRBJ1-1; D call uncertain. Per germline, CDR1 MDHEN and CDR2 SYDVKM. The V gene lost 6 bases and the J gene lost 5 bases, with 13 bases spanning the gap. The CDR3 has 13 residues. The CDR3 loop is CASSLGRRTEAFF. DNA for the CDR3: TGTGCCAGCAGCCTCGGACGGCGGACTGAAGCTTTCTTT.

The chain is built from TRBV30 and TRBJ2-7, with TRBD2 as a possible D gene (5 bases). Trimming stripped 5 bases from V and 3 bases from J, with 20 bases between. The germline V gene has CDR1 GTSNPN and CDR2 SVGIG (reference sequence). CDR3 length: 15 residues. The CDR3 protein is CAWAAGLTPRYEQYF. Here the CDR3 DNA reads TGTGCCTGGGCGGCGGGTCTCACTCCCCGCTACGAGCAGTACTTC.

The chain employs TRBV6-6 and TRBJ2-2, with 8 bases matching TRBD1. Germline V gives CDR1 MNHNY, CDR2 SVGAGI (reference sequence). The ends lost 2 bases at V and 1 base at J; junction bases unmatched: 3. This CDR3 is built from 16 residues. CDR3 nucleotides: TGTGCCAGCAGTTACGGGACAGGTCGGAACACCGGGGAGCTGTTTTTT. Residues: CASSYGTGRNTGELFF.

CDR3 amino acids: CASSENRGTYSPLHF. CDR3 nucleotide sequence: TGCGCCAGCAGTGAGAACAGGGGGACGTATTCACCCCTCCACTTT. V and J are TRBV10-1 and TRBJ1-6, with TRBD1 matching 8 bases. This CDR3 spans 15 amino acids. Germline V gene lookup returns CDR1 WNHNN and CDR2 SYGVQD (reference sequence). V dropped 2 bases and J dropped 8; count of bases not matched to a gene: 5.

The chain uses TRBV4-1 and TRBJ1-2; D remains ambiguous. Trimming took off 0 bases at V and 0 bases at J, with 11 bases between the two ends. Germline lookup yields CDR1 MGHRA and CDR2 YSYEKL. The CDR3 covers 16 residues. In nucleotides, the CDR3 is TGCGCCAGCAGCCAAGATTCCGCCAGGACTAACTATGGCTACACCTTC. Its protein is CASSQDSARTNYGYTF.

The CDR3 loop is CASSPRTGGKGKTQYF. The CDR3 DNA sequence: TGTGCCAGCAGTCCCCGGACAGGGGGCAAGGGAAAGACCCAGTACTTC. The J gene is TRBJ2-5, the V gene TRBV27; 11 nucleotides align to TRBD1. This CDR3 has 16 residues. The germline CDR1 and CDR2 sequences are MNHEY and SMNVEV (reference sequence). V lost 5 bases, J lost 6 bases, and 11 bases stayed unmatched.

The genes are TRBV6-5 and TRBJ1-1, with D hard to call. Germline V CDR1 and CDR2: MNHEY, SVGAGI. Trimming shortened V by 2 bases and J by 0 bases, and 4 bases separated the two germline ends. CDR3 length: 13 residues. DNA of the CDR3: TGTGCCAGCAGTTACACTGTGAACACTGAAGCTTTCTTT. As protein: CASSYTVNTEAFF.

The rearrangement joins TRBV7-3 to TRBJ2-1; 8 nucleotides line up with TRBD1. Germline lookup yields CDR1 SGHTA and CDR2 FQGTGA. This CDR3 is built from 13 residues. The ends lost 4 bases at V and 7 bases at J; junction bases unmatched: 3. CDR3 sequence: CASSSQGANEQFF. The DNA of the CDR3 is TGTGCCAGCAGCTCGCAGGGGGCGAATGAGCAGTTCTTC.